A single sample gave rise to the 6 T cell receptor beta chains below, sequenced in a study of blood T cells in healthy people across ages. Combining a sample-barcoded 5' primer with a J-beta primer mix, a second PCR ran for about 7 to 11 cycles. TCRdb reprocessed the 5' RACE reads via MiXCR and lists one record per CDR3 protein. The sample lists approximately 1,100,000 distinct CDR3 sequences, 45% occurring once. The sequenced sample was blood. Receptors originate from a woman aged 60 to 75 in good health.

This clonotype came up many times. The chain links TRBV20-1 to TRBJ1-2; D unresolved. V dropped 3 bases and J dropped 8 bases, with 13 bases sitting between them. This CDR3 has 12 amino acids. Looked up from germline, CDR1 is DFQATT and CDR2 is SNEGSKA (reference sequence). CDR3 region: CSASPLPGGYTF. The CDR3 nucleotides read TGCAGTGCTAGTCCCCTCCCGGGGGGCTACACCTTC.

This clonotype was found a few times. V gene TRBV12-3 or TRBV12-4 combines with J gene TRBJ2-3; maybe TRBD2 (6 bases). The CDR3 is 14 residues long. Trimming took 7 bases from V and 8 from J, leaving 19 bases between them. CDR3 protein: CASKQEGLRGTQYF. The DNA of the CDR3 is TGTGCCAGCAAGCAGGAGGGGCTGCGGGGTACGCAGTATTTT.

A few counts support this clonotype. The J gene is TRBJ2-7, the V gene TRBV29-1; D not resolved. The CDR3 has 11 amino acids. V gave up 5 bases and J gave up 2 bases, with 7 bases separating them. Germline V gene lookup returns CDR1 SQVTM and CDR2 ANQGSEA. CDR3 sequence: CSVLTAYEQYF. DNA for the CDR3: TGCAGCGTTCTAACAGCCTACGAGCAGTACTTC.

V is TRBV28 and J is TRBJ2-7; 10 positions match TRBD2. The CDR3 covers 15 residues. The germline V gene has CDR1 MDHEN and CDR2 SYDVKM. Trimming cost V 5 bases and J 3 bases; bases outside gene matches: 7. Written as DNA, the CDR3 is TGTGCCAGCAGTCTACTAGCGGGATCTTTCTACGAGCAGTACTTC. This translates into CASSLLAGSFYEQYF. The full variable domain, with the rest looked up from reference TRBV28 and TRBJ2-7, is DVKVTQSSRYLVKRTGEKVFLECVQDMDHENMFWYRQDPGLGLRLIYFSYDVKMKEKGDIPEGYSVSREKKERFSLILESASTNQTSMYLCASSLLAGSFYEQYFGPGTRLTVT.

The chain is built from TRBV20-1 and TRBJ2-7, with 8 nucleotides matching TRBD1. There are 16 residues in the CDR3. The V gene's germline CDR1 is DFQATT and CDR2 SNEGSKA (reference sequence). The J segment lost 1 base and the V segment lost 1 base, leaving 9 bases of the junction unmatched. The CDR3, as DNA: TGCAGTGCTAGAGGGGATGCTAGGACAGGGTCCTACGAGCAGTACTTC. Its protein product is CSARGDARTGSYEQYF.

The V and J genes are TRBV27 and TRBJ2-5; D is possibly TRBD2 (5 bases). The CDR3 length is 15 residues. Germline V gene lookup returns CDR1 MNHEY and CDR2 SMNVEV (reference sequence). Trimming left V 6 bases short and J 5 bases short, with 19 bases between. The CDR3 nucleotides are TGTGCCAGCAGCTTGGATGGCAGGCGAGGGGAGACCCAGTACTTC. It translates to CASSLDGRRGETQYF.